This TCR beta chain was sequenced in a study of blood T cell repertoires in COVID-19. Study background: Some COVID-19 samples were acute and others convalescent; all came from the United States, Italy and Spain. Nucleic acid was either cDNA or gDNA, and it came from T cells, B-cell-depleted T cells, or PBMCs.

V was pared by 3 bases and J by 9 bases, with 15 bases of the junction left unmatched. The CDR3 contains 17 residues. Germline CDR1 is ENHRY and CDR2 is SYGVKD. This clone was observed a single time. How the authors handled the data: Amplifying reference gene primers gave estimates of nucleated cell counts. The assay was immunoSEQ multiplex PCR, and TCRdb's table has in-frame clones only and misses some. The DNA gave D and trimming, while V, J and clone size come from that table. The sample includes about 22,000 clones, roughly 84% of them seen just once. The sequenced sample consisted of peripheral blood. The genes are TRBV10-3 and TRBJ2-1; 9 bases align to TRBD2. This receptor was obtained from a man aged 65 to 85 with acute or convalescent COVID-19. The CDR3 spells CAISEWASGVQGAEQFF. The CDR3 region has the DNA TGTGCCATCAGTGAATGGGCTAGCGGGGTACAAGGGGCTGAGCAGTTCTTC.